The rows below give T cell receptor beta chains drawn from one sample of a study of blood T cell repertoires in COVID-19. The table came from immunoSEQ multiplex PCR; TCRdb's copy has only in-frame clones and leaves some out. The sample shows 85,000 to 100,000 clones, about nine tenths of them seen only once. Sequencing input: peripheral blood. These receptors were taken from a man in his sixties with acute or convalescent COVID-19. Each CDR3 is given with its conserved first and last residue. Fields, in order: V gene, J gene, D gene, clone size, CDR3 protein, CDR3 DNA. A D gene is named only where the DNA matches it firmly. Clone size is stated in some rows and not others, as once, few, many or a class when expanded.

v_gene: TRBV5-6; j_gene: TRBJ2-5; d_gene: .; abundance: .; CDR3aa: CASSLGPGDQETQYF; CDR3nt: TGTGCCAGCAGCTTGGGACCGGGGGACCAAGAGACCCAGTACTTC
v_gene: TRBV7-9; j_gene: TRBJ1-3; d_gene: .; abundance: .; CDR3aa: CASSEPQGLSGNTIYF; CDR3nt: TGTGCCAGCAGCGAACCGCAGGGACTCTCTGGAAACACCATATATTTT
v_gene: TRBV7-5; j_gene: TRBJ1-1; d_gene: .; abundance: .; CDR3aa: CVRRGPPEAPDSTEAFF; CDR3nt: TGTGTCAGAAGAGGCCCCCCAGAGGCCCCGGACAGCACTGAAGCTTTCTTT
v_gene: TRBV18; j_gene: TRBJ2-3; d_gene: TRBD1; abundance: .; CDR3aa: CASSLLTGGTDTQYF; CDR3nt: TGTGCCAGCTCACTTCTTACAGGGGGCACAGATACGCAGTATTTT
v_gene: TRBV5-5; j_gene: TRBJ1-5; d_gene: .; abundance: .; CDR3aa: CASSSEGDQPQHF; CDR3nt: TGTGCCAGCAGCTCGGAGGGAGATCAGCCCCAGCATTTT
v_gene: TRBV5-1; j_gene: TRBJ1-1; d_gene: TRBD1; abundance: .; CDR3aa: CASSPGDRTLNTEAFF; CDR3nt: TGCGCCAGCAGCCCGGGGGACAGAACCTTGAACACTGAAGCTTTCTTT
v_gene: TRBV6-5; j_gene: TRBJ2-4; d_gene: .; abundance: .; CDR3aa: CASRGADLAKNIQYF; CDR3nt: TGTGCCAGCAGAGGGGCAGACCTAGCCAAAAACATTCAGTACTTC
v_gene: TRBV6-5; j_gene: TRBJ1-1; d_gene: .; abundance: few; CDR3aa: CASSLEGANTEAFF; CDR3nt: TGTGCCAGCAGCCTGGAAGGGGCCAACACTGAAGCTTTCTTT
v_gene: TRBV6-5; j_gene: TRBJ1-2; d_gene: TRBD1; abundance: .; CDR3aa: CASSYATTGRRYGYTF; CDR3nt: TGTGCCAGCAGTTATGCGACGACAGGGAGGAGGTATGGCTACACCTTC
v_gene: TRBV5-1; j_gene: TRBJ2-5; d_gene: .; abundance: .; CDR3aa: CASSLDATAQETQYF; CDR3nt: TGCGCCAGCAGCTTGGACGCTACCGCACAAGAGACCCAGTACTTC
v_gene: TRBV12-3/TRBV12-4; j_gene: TRBJ1-4; d_gene: .; abundance: .; CDR3aa: CASSLVTPEKLFF; CDR3nt: TGTGCCAGCAGTTTAGTCACACCAGAAAAACTGTTTTTT
v_gene: TRBV9; j_gene: TRBJ2-6; d_gene: .; abundance: once; CDR3aa: CASSPQAHHLSGANVLTF; CDR3nt: TGTGCCAGCAGCCCGCAGGCGCACCACCTCTCGGGGGCCAACGTCCTGACTTTC
v_gene: TRBV7-2; j_gene: TRBJ2-6; d_gene: .; abundance: few; CDR3aa: CASSRQYGANVLTF; CDR3nt: TGTGCCAGCAGCAGACAGTATGGGGCCAACGTCCTGACTTTC
v_gene: TRBV27; j_gene: TRBJ1-2; d_gene: .; abundance: .; CDR3aa: CASREGRGYTF; CDR3nt: TGTGCCAGCAGGGAGGGGAGAGGCTACACCTTC
v_gene: TRBV18; j_gene: TRBJ1-2; d_gene: TRBD1; abundance: .; CDR3aa: CASSEGQVNYGYTF; CDR3nt: TGTGCCAGCTCCGAAGGACAGGTTAACTATGGCTACACCTTC
v_gene: TRBV19; j_gene: TRBJ1-5; d_gene: TRBD1; abundance: .; CDR3aa: CASSIVGQGGQPQHF; CDR3nt: TGTGCCAGTAGTATAGTCGGACAGGGAGGGCAGCCCCAGCATTTT
v_gene: TRBV12-3/TRBV12-4; j_gene: TRBJ1-2; d_gene: .; abundance: .; CDR3aa: CASSLMQSGYTF; CDR3nt: TGTGCCAGCAGTTTAATGCAGTCAGGCTACACCTTC
v_gene: TRBV6-5; j_gene: TRBJ1-1; d_gene: .; abundance: .; CDR3aa: CASSYGRKNTEAFF; CDR3nt: TGTGCCAGCAGTTATGGCAGAAAGAACACTGAAGCTTTCTTT
v_gene: TRBV6-5; j_gene: TRBJ1-5; d_gene: .; abundance: .; CDR3aa: CASRGLRGNQPQHF; CDR3nt: TGTGCCAGCAGGGGGCTTCGGGGCAATCAGCCCCAGCATTTT
v_gene: TRBV28; j_gene: TRBJ1-1; d_gene: .; abundance: .; CDR3aa: CASSLSGLGGFF; CDR3nt: TGTGCCAGCAGTTTATCAGGGCTCGGGGGTTTCTTT
v_gene: TRBV18; j_gene: TRBJ1-1; d_gene: .; abundance: .; CDR3aa: CASSLQGRVTEAFF; CDR3nt: TGTGCCAGCTCACTGCAGGGAAGGGTTACTGAAGCTTTCTTT
v_gene: TRBV7-9; j_gene: TRBJ2-3; d_gene: TRBD2; abundance: .; CDR3aa: CASSSRVAGGLRGTDTQYF; CDR3nt: TGTGCCAGCAGCTCCCGGGTAGCGGGGGGACTTCGGGGCACAGATACGCAGTATTTT
v_gene: TRBV3-1/TRBV3-2; j_gene: TRBJ1-4; d_gene: .; abundance: .; CDR3aa: CASSLASGINEKLFF; CDR3nt: TGTGCCAGCAGCCTAGCCTCCGGGATTAATGAAAAACTGTTTTTT
v_gene: TRBV12-5; j_gene: TRBJ2-5; d_gene: TRBD2; abundance: .; CDR3aa: CASGLALSSGAYQETQYF; CDR3nt: TGTGCTAGTGGTTTGGCCCTGTCCAGCGGGGCGTACCAAGAGACCCAGTACTTC
v_gene: TRBV3-1/TRBV3-2; j_gene: TRBJ1-1; d_gene: TRBD1; abundance: .; CDR3aa: CASSPLTGRTEAFF; CDR3nt: TGTGCCAGCAGCCCCCTGACAGGGAGAACTGAAGCTTTCTTT
v_gene: TRBV27; j_gene: TRBJ1-4; d_gene: .; abundance: .; CDR3aa: CASSLVGEGNEKLFF; CDR3nt: TGTGCCAGCAGTTTAGTGGGAGAGGGTAACGAAAAACTGTTTTTT